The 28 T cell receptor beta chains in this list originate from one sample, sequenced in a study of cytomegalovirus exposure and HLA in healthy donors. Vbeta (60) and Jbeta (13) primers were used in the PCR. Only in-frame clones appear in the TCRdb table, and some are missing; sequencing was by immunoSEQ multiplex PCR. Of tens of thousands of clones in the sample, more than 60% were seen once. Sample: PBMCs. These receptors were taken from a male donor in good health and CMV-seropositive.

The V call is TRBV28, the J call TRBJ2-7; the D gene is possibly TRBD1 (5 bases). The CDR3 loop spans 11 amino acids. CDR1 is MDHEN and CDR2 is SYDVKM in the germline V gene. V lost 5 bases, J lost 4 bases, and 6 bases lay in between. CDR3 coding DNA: TGTGCCAGCAGTCGACAGTACGAGCAGTACTTC. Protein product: CASSRQYEQYF.

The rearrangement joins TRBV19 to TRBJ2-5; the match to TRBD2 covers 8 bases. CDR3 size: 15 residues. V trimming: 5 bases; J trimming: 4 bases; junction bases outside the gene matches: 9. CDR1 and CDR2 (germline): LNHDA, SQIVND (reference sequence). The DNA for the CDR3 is TGTGCCAGTAGTCAAGGGACTAGTCGCAGAGAGACCCAGTACTTC. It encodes CASSQGTSRRETQYF.

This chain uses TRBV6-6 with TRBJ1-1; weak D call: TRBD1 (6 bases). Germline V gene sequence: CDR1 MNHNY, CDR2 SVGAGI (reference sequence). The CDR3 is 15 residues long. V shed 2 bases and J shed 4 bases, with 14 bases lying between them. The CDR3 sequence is CASSYSGRGSTEAFF. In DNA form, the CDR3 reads TGTGCCAGCAGTTACAGTGGGAGGGGGAGCACTGAAGCTTTCTTT.

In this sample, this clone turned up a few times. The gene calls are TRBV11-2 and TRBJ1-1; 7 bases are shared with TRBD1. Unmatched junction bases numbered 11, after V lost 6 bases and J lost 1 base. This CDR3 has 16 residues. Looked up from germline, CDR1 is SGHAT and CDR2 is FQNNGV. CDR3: CASSSHPGGGNTEAFF. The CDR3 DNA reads TGTGCCAGCAGTTCGCATCCAGGGGGTGGGAACACTGAAGCTTTCTTT. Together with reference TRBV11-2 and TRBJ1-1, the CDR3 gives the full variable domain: EAGVAQSPRYKIIEKRQSVAFWCNPISGHATLYWYQQILGQGPKLLIQFQNNGVVDDSQLPKDRFSAERLKGVDSTLKIQPAKLEDSAVYLCASSSHPGGGNTEAFFGQGTRLTVV.

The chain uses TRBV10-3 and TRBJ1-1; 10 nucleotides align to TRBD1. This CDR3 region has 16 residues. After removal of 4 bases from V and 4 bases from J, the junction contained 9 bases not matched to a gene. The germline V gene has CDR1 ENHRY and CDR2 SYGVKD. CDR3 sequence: CAISVGTGVGGTEAFF. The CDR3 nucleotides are TGTGCCATCAGTGTGGGGACAGGGGTTGGCGGCACTGAAGCTTTCTTT.

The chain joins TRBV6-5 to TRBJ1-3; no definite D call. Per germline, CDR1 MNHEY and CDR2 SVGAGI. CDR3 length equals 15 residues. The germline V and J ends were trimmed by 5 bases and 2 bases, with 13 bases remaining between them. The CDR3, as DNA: TGTGCCAGCAGTGCCGCCTTACGAGCTGGAAACACCATATATTTT. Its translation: CASSAALRAGNTIYF.

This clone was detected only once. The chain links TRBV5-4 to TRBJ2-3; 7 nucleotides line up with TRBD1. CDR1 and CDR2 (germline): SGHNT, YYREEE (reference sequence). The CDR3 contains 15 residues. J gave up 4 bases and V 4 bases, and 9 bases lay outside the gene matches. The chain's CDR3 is CASSLFDRESDTQYF. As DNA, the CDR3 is TGTGCCAGCAGCCTCTTCGACAGGGAATCAGATACGCAGTATTTT.

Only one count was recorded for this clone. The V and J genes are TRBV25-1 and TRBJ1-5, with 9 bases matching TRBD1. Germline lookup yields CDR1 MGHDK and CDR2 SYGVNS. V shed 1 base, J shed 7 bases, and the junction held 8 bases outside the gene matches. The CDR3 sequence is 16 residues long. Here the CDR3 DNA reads TGTGCCAGCAGTGAATTTACAGGGGGCAGACGACAGCCCCAGCATTTT. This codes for CASSEFTGGRRQPQHF.

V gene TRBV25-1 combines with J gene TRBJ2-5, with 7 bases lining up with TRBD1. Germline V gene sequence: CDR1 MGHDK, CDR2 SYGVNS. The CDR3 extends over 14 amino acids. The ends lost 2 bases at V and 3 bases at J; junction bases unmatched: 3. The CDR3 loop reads CASSEDDREETQYF. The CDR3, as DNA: TGTGCCAGCAGTGAAGACGACAGGGAAGAGACCCAGTACTTC.

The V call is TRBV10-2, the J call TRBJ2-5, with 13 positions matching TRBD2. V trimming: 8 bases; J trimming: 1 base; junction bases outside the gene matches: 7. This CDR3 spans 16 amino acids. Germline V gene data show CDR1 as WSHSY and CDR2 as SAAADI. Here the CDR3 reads CASRGLAGEGQETQYF. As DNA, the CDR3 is TGCGCCAGCCGAGGACTAGCGGGGGAAGGCCAAGAGACCCAGTACTTC.

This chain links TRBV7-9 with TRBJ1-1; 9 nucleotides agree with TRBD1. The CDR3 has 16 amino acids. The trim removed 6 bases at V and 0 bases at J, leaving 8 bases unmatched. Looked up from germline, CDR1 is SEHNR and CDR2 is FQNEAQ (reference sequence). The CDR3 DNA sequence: TGTGCCAGCAGGGATACGGGACAGGGTATGAACACTGAAGCTTTCTTT. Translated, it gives CASRDTGQGMNTEAFF.

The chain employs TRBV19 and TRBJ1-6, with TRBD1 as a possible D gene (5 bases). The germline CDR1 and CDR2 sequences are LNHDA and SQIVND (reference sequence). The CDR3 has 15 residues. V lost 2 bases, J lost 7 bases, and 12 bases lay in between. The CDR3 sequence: CASSIFGGTNSPLHF. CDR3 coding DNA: TGTGCCAGTAGTATATTCGGGGGAACAAATTCACCCCTCCACTTT.

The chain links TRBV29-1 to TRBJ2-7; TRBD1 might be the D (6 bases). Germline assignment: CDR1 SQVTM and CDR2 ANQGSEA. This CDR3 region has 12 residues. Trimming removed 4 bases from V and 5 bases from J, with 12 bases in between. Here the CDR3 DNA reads TGCAGCGTTGGAGGGACATCCAACGAGCAGTACTTC. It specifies CSVGGTSNEQYF.

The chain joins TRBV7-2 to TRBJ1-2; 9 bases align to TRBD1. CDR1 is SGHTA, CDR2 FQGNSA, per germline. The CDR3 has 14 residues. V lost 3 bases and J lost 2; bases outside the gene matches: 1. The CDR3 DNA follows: TGTGCCAGCAGCTTCGGACAGGGGAACTATGGCTACACCTTC. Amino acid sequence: CASSFGQGNYGYTF.

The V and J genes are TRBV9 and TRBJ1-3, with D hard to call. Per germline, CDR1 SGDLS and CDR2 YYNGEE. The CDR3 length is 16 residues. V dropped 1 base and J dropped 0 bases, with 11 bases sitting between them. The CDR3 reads CASSVRAGSSGNTIYF. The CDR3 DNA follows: TGTGCCAGCAGCGTACGAGCAGGTAGCTCTGGAAACACCATATATTTT. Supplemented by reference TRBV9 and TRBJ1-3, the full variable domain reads DSGVTQTPKHLITATGQRVTLRCSPRSGDLSVYWYQQSLDQGLQFLIQYYNGEERAKGNILERFSAQQFPDLHSELNLSSLELGDSALYFCASSVRAGSSGNTIYFGEGSWLTVV.

Here the CDR3 reads CASSPTGGPSDTQYF. In DNA, the CDR3 is TGTGCCAGCAGCCCCACGGGGGGGCCGTCAGATACGCAGTATTTT. The V call is TRBV7-3, the J call TRBJ2-3, with 8 bases identical to TRBD2. The J segment lost 4 bases and the V segment lost 5 bases, leaving 8 bases of the junction unmatched. The germline CDR1 and CDR2 sequences are SGHTA and FQGTGA. The CDR3 length is 15 residues.

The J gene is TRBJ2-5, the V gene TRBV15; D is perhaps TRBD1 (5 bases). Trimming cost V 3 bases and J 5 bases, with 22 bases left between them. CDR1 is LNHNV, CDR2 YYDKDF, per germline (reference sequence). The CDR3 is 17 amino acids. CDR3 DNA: TGTGCCACCAGCAGGGGGTTCCTCTGGGGCCAAGGGGAGACCCAGTACTTC. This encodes CATSRGFLWGQGETQYF.

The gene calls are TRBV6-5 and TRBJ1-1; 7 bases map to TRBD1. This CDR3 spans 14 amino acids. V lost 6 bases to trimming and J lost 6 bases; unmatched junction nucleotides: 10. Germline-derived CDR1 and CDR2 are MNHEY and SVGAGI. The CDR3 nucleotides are TGTGCCAGCAGAGGTTGGCAGGGGGGATCTGAAGCTTTCTTT. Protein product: CASRGWQGGSEAFF.

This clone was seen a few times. CDR3 region: CASSVLRVLGRYNEQFF. CDR3 sequence (DNA): TGTGCCAGTAGTGTTTTAAGGGTTCTCGGGAGGTACAATGAGCAGTTCTTC. The V gene is TRBV19, the J gene TRBJ2-1; 7 nucleotides align to TRBD2. V gave up 5 bases and J gave up 4 bases; unmatched junction bases: 14. The CDR3 has 17 residues. CDR1 is LNHDA and CDR2 is SQIVND in the germline V gene (reference sequence).

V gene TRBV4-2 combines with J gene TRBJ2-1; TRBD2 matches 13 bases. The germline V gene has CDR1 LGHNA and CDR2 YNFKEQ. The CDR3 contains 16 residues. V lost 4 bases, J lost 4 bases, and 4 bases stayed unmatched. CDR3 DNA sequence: TGTGCCAGCAGCCCGACTAGCGGGGGGTCTTACAATGAGCAGTTCTTC. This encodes CASSPTSGGSYNEQFF.

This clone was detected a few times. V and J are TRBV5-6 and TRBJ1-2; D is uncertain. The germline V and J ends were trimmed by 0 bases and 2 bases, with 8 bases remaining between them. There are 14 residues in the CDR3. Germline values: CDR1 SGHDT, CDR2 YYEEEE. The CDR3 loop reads CASSLAVGNYGYTF. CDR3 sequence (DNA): TGTGCCAGCAGCTTGGCTGTGGGCAACTATGGCTACACCTTC.

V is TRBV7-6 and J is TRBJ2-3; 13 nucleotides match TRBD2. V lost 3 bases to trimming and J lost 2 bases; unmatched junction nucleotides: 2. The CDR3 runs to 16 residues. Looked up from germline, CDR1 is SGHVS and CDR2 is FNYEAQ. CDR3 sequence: CASSLGLAGLTDTQYF. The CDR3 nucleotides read TGTGCCAGCAGCTTGGGACTAGCGGGGCTCACAGATACGCAGTATTTT.

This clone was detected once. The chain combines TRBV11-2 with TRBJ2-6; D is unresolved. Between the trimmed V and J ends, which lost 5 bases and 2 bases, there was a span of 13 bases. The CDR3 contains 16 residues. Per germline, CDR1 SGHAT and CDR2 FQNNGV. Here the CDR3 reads CASSTLTFPGANVLTF. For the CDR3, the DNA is TGTGCCAGCAGCACGTTGACATTCCCTGGGGCCAACGTCCTGACTTTC. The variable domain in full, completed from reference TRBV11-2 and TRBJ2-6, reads EAGVAQSPRYKIIEKRQSVAFWCNPISGHATLYWYQQILGQGPKLLIQFQNNGVVDDSQLPKDRFSAERLKGVDSTLKIQPAKLEDSAVYLCASSTLTFPGANVLTFGAGSRLTVL.

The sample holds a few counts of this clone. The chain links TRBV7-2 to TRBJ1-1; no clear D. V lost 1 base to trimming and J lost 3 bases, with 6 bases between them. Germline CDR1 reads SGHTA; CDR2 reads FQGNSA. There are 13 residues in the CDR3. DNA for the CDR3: TGTGCCAGCAGCTTAGATAGATACACTGAAGCTTTCTTT. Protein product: CASSLDRYTEAFF.

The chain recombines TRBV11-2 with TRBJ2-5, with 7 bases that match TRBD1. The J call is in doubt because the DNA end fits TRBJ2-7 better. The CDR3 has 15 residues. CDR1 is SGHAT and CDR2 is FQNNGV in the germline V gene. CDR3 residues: CASSLGVTGTREQYF. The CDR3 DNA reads TGTGCCAGCAGCTTAGGGGTGACAGGGACGCGCGAGCAGTACTTC.

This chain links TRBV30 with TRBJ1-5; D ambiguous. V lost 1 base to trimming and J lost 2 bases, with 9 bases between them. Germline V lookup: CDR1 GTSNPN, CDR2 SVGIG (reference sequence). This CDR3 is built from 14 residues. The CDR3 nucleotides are TGTGCCTGGAGTGCTGGCCAAGGCAATCAGCCCCAGCATTTT. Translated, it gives CAWSAGQGNQPQHF.

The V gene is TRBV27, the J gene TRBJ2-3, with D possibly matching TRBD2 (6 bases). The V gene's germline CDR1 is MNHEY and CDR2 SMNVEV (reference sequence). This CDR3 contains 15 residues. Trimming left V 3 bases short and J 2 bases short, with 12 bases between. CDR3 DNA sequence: TGTGCCAGCAGTTTGGTTAGCGGCCTCACAGATACGCAGTATTTT. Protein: CASSLVSGLTDTQYF.

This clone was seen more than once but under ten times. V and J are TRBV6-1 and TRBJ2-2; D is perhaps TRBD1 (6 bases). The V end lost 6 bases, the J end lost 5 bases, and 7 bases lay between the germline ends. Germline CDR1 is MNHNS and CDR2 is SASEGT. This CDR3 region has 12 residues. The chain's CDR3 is CASRTGTGELFF. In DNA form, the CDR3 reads TGTGCCAGCAGAACAGGGACCGGGGAGCTGTTTTTT.